This record covers a single T cell receptor (beta chain). The sample is drawn from a study of blood T cell repertoires in COVID-19. Study information: COVID-19 samples from acute and convalescent phases originated in the United States, Italy and Spain. The analysed material was cDNA or gDNA that came from T cells, B-cell-depleted T cells, or PBMCs.

Original processing methods: Amplified reference gene primers provided the basis for estimating nucleated cell counts. Profiling relied on immunoSEQ multiplex PCR, and the TCRdb table lists in-frame clones only, not all of them. V and J calls and clone size come straight from that table; D and trimming were deduced from the DNA. Of 160,000 or so clones listed, approximately 80% are singletons. Germline V gene lookup returns CDR1 SGHRS and CDR2 YFSETQ. V shed 1 base and J shed 5 bases, with 12 bases lying between them. The CDR3 covers 14 residues. This sequence joins TRBV5-1 and TRBJ2-5; maybe TRBD2 (5 bases). Sample: peripheral blood. This TCR was sampled from a human donor in a cohort sampled during active COVID-19. DNA of the CDR3: TGCGCCAGCAGCTTGAGATCGGGATGGGAGACCCAGTACTTC. Protein product: CASSLRSGWETQYF.